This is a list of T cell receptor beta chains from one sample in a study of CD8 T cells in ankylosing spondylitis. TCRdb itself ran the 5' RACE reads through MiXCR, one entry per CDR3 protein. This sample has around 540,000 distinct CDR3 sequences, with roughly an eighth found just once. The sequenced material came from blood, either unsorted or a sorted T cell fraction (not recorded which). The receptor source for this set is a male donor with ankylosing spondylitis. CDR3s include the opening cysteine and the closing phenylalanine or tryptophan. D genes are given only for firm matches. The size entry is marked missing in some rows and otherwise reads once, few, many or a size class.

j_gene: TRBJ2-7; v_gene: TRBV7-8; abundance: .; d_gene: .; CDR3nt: TGTGCCAGCAGCTTAGACTGGTTCTACGAGCAGTACTTC; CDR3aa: CASSLDWFYEQYF
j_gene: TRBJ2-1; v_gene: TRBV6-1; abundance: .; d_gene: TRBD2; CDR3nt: TGTGCCAGCAGTGAATCCCGGACTAGGGGTAGGGAGCAGTTCTTC; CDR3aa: CASSESRTRGREQFF
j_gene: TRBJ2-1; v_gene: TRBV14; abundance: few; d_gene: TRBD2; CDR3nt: TGTGCCAGCAGCCCCCAAGTTGCGGGAGTAACCAATGAGCAGTTCTTC; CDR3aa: CASSPQVAGVTNEQFF
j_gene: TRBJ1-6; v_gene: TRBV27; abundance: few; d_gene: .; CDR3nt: TGTGCCAGCAGTTTCCTGGGGGAGGGACCCCTCCACTTT; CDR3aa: CASSFLGEGPLHF
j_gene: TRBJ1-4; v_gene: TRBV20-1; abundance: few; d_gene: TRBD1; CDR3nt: TGCAGTGCCCCGGGAAGGACAGGGGGTGAAAAACTGTTTTTT; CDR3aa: CSAPGRTGGEKLFF
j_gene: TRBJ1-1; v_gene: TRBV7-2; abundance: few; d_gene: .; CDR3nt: TGTGCCAGCAGCCCCAACACGGGAGCTTTCTTT; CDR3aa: CASSPNTGAFF
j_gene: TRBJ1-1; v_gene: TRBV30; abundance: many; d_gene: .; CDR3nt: TGTGCCTGGAGTGTACCAGGGGCTGCCGGCACTGAAGCTTTCTTT; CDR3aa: CAWSVPGAAGTEAFF
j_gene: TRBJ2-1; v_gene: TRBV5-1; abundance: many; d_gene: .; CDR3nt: TGCGCCAGCAGCACTGGGGCCTACCAGACCTACAATGAGCAGTTCTTC; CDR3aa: CASSTGAYQTYNEQFF
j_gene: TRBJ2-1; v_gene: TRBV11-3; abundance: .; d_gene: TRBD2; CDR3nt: TGTGCCAGCAGCTTTACGGGACTAGAGAAGCAGTTCTTC; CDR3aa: CASSFTGLEKQFF
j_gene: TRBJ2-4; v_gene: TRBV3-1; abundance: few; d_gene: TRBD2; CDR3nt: TGTGCCAGCAGCCGCGCGGGAGGAAACATTCAGTACTTC; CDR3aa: CASSRAGGNIQYF
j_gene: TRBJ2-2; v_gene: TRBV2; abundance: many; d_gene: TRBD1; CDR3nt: TGTGCCAGCATCTCGGTCGGGACAGGGAAAAACACCGGGGAGCTGTTTTTT; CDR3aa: CASISVGTGKNTGELFF
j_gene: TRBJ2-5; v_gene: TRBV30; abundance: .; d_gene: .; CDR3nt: TGTGCCTGGAGATCAAGTGGGGGTCCCACCCAGTACTTC; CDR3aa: CAWRSSGGPTQYF
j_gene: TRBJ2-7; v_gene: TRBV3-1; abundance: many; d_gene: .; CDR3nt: TGTGCCAGCAGCCAAGGTTACGAGCAGTACTTC; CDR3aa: CASSQGYEQYF
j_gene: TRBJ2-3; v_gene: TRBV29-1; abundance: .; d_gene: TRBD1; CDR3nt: TGCAGCGTGGCCGACAGGGGTGGCACAGATACGCAGTATTTT; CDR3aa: CSVADRGGTDTQYF